This TCR beta chain was sequenced in a study of blood T cell repertoires in COVID-19. Study as a whole: COVID-19 samples collected from the United States, Italy and Spain covered acute and convalescent phases.

Under the authors' procedure: Reference gene primer amplification in the assay estimated nucleated cell counts. Produced via immunoSEQ multiplex PCR; TCRdb's table is partial and in-frame only. Clone size and V and J calls were adopted from that table, with D and trimming inferred from the DNA. The data show about 140,000 clones, roughly 88% seen once. The receptor comes from a man between 60 and 75 years old with active or convalescent COVID-19. The source material was peripheral blood.

In nucleotides, the CDR3 is TGTGCCAGCAGTACCAATGGACACTATAATTCACCCCTCCACTTT. Translated, it gives CASSTNGHYNSPLHF. The chain combines TRBV27 with TRBJ1-6, with D perhaps TRBD1 (5 bases). V was cut by 5 bases and J by 3 bases, with 11 bases left in between. Germline V CDR1 and CDR2: MNHEY, SMNVEV (reference sequence). The CDR3 totals 15 residues.